Given below is one T cell receptor beta chain in context. The record originates from a study of T cell responses to AZD1222 COVID-19 vaccine. Whole-study context: Pooling of second doses given at about 4 or about 12 weeks was done.

The germline CDR1 and CDR2 sequences are MGHDK and SYGVNS. V gave up 0 bases and J gave up 0 bases, with 11 bases separating them. The CDR3 runs 17 residues. Only in-frame clones appear in the TCRdb table, and some are missing; sequencing was by immunoSEQ multiplex PCR. The data hold roughly 130,000 clones, with roughly 86% observed a single time. V gene TRBV25-1 combines with J gene TRBJ2-2; D gene unclear. The sequence came from an adult in good health. Sequenced here: peripheral blood, sampled on day 0 of AZD1222 vaccination. The CDR3: CASSEYFQSPNTGELFF. CDR3 coding DNA: TGTGCCAGCAGTGAATATTTCCAAAGCCCGAACACCGGGGAGCTGTTTTTT.